The 22 T cell receptor beta chains given below trace back to one sample, sequenced in a study of blood T cell repertoires in COVID-19. Data came from immunoSEQ multiplex PCR; TCRdb stores just in-frame clones and leaves some out. The repertoire holds tens of thousands of clones, with around 80% as singletons. The sequenced material came from peripheral blood. The source is a man in his fifties or sixties with acute or convalescent COVID-19.

The chain employs TRBV3-1 (or the pseudogene TRBV3-2) and TRBJ2-7; perhaps TRBD1 as D (5 bases). The CDR3 length is 14 residues. CDR1 is LGHDT and CDR2 is YNNKEL in the germline V gene (reference sequence). The germline V and J ends were trimmed by 4 bases and 0 bases, with 10 bases remaining between them. Here the CDR3 DNA reads TGTGCCAGCAGCCCTCGGCAGGGCTCCTACGAGCAGTACTTC. Its protein is CASSPRQGSYEQYF.

Turning to this clone: This may stem from a read error, because a much larger clone lies one nucleotide away. This chain joins TRBV7-7 and TRBJ2-2; 9 bases align to TRBD2. The germline CDR1 and CDR2 sequences are SSHAT and FNYEAQ (reference sequence). This CDR3 has 20 amino acids. Here the CDR3 reads CASSLRVSSGGITNTGELFF. The CDR3 nucleotides read TGTGCTAGCAGCTTAAGAGTTTCGAGCGGGGGGATTACGAACACCGGGGAGCTGTTTTTT.

The V call is TRBV27, the J call TRBJ2-5; 10 bases align to TRBD2. The CDR3 consists of 15 residues. The junction had 8 bases not matched to a gene; V was cut back by 6 bases and J by 4 bases. CDR1 and CDR2 (germline): MNHEY, SMNVEV (reference sequence). The chain's CDR3 is CASRPLAGGGETQYF. Here the CDR3 DNA reads TGTGCCAGCAGACCATTAGCGGGGGGCGGAGAGACCCAGTACTTC.

V gene TRBV6-1 combines with J gene TRBJ1-1; TRBD1 aligns across 7 bases. Unmatched junction bases numbered 11, after V lost 6 bases and J lost 4 bases. Germline assignment: CDR1 MNHNS and CDR2 SASEGT. This CDR3 contains 15 residues. The CDR3 nucleotides are TGTGCCAGCAGAGGGACAGCCACCGGACTCACTGAAGCTTTCTTT. It yields the protein CASRGTATGLTEAFF.

The rearrangement joins TRBV7-2 to TRBJ1-5, with D uncertain. V lost 4 bases and J 7 bases, leaving 11 bases between the germline ends. The CDR3 runs to 13 residues. CDR1 is SGHTA, CDR2 FQGNSA, per germline. CDR3 nucleotide sequence: TGTGCCAGCAGCTCGGTAGCCTTCCAGCCCCAGCATTTT. It translates to CASSSVAFQPQHF.

CDR3 amino acids: CAISDGAGAGTGELFF. The DNA of the CDR3 is TGTGCCATCAGTGACGGAGCGGGAGCGGGCACCGGGGAGCTGTTTTTT. This chain connects TRBV10-3 to TRBJ2-2; 8 positions agree with TRBD2. CDR1 and CDR2 (germline): ENHRY, SYGVKD. This CDR3 is built from 16 residues. V lost 3 bases and J lost 4; bases outside the gene matches: 7.

V and J are TRBV11-1 and TRBJ2-3, with TRBD2 matching 11 bases. Losses at the gene ends were 4 bases for V and 0 bases for J; bases not matched to a gene: 3. Germline CDR1 and CDR2: SGHAT and FQDESV (reference sequence). This CDR3 is built from 16 residues. The DNA of the CDR3 is TGTGCCAGCAGCTCCAGACTAGCGGGAAGCACAGATACGCAGTATTTT. Amino acid sequence: CASSSRLAGSTDTQYF.

This clone has a single count. The V gene is TRBV4-1, the J gene TRBJ1-5; D is unclear. Trimming cost V 2 bases and J 4 bases, with 18 bases left between them. This CDR3 has 17 amino acids. The germline gives CDR1 MGHRA, CDR2 YSYEKL. CDR3 amino acids: CASSQTTVRGPNQPQHF. In DNA, the CDR3 is TGCGCCAGCAGCCAAACCACAGTGCGTGGGCCAAATCAGCCCCAGCATTTT.

This clone was seen only once. This chain connects TRBV19 to TRBJ2-1; 7 bases fit TRBD2. Trimming took 5 bases from V and 3 from J; bases not matched to a gene: 10. This CDR3 region has 16 residues. Germline V lookup: CDR1 LNHDA, CDR2 SQIVND (reference sequence). The CDR3, as DNA: TGTGCCAGTAGTGTACTCAGCGGGAACTTCTACAATGAGCAGTTCTTC. This gives the protein CASSVLSGNFYNEQFF.

There are a few counts of this clone. V and J are TRBV6-2 or TRBV6-3 and TRBJ1-5; 7 bases fit TRBD1. This CDR3 contains 16 residues. Trimming at V came to 0 bases and at J to 0 bases, leaving 2 bases not matched to a gene. Germline assignment: CDR1 MNHEY and CDR2 SVGEGT. The CDR3 spells CASSYSGQSSNQPQHF. CDR3 bases: TGTGCCAGCAGTTACTCGGGACAGTCTAGCAATCAGCCCCAGCATTTT.

The rearrangement joins TRBV6-4 to TRBJ2-6; TRBD2 might be the D (5 bases). Germline lookup yields CDR1 MRHNA and CDR2 SNTAGT. The CDR3 contains 16 residues. Trimming took 6 bases from V and 3 from J, leaving 15 bases between them. The CDR3 region is CASSPGVTLGANVLTF. CDR3 DNA: TGTGCCAGCAGCCCCGGGGTCACTCTTGGGGCCAACGTCCTGACTTTC.

This clone was recorded once. This chain uses TRBV7-2 with TRBJ2-3, with 8 bases aligning to TRBD2. CDR1 SGHTA and CDR2 FQGNSA come from the germline V gene. V gave up 3 bases and J gave up 2 bases; unmatched junction bases: 7. The CDR3 loop spans 16 amino acids. The CDR3 region is CASSFGTSSNTDTQYF. The CDR3 nucleotides are TGTGCCAGCAGCTTCGGGACTAGTTCTAACACAGATACGCAGTATTTT.

The chain's CDR3 is CASSSQGAAEEKLFF. CDR3 nucleotide sequence: TGTGCCAGCAGTTCCCAGGGGGCTGCGGAGGAAAAACTGTTTTTT. This chain connects TRBV27 to TRBJ1-4; 8 positions match TRBD1. The CDR3 totals 15 residues. Germline V gene sequence: CDR1 MNHEY, CDR2 SMNVEV (reference sequence). Trimming took 4 bases from V and 8 from J; bases not matched to a gene: 9.

The J gene is TRBJ1-2, the V gene TRBV20-1; TRBD1 matches 8 bases. The CDR3 totals 14 residues. Germline CDR1 reads DFQATT; CDR2 reads SNEGSKA (reference sequence). Trimming at V came to 3 bases and at J to 8 bases, leaving 11 bases not matched to a gene. CDR3: CSASLRQGAVGYTF. The CDR3 nucleotides are TGCAGTGCTAGTTTAAGGCAGGGGGCAGTGGGCTACACCTTC.

V usage is TRBV9 and J usage is TRBJ2-3; D remains unclear. This CDR3 contains 14 residues. The V and J ends lost 0 bases and 6 bases respectively, with 11 bases between them. CDR1 and CDR2 (germline): SGDLS, YYNGEE. Written as DNA, the CDR3 is TGTGCCAGCAGCGTAGCTATTGGGCAGGATACGCAGTATTTT. Its protein is CASSVAIGQDTQYF.

The chain employs TRBV29-1 and TRBJ2-3, with 11 nucleotides matching TRBD2. Germline V gene sequence: CDR1 SQVTM, CDR2 ANQGSEA. The CDR3 contains 14 residues. The V and J ends lost 4 bases and 4 bases, in that order; junction bases with no gene match: 4. The CDR3 reads CSVVELAGADTQYF. The CDR3 DNA reads as TGCAGCGTTGTAGAACTAGCGGGGGCAGATACGCAGTATTTT.

V is TRBV3-1 (or the pseudogene TRBV3-2) and J is TRBJ1-2; D gene unclear. Germline V gene data show CDR1 as LGHDT and CDR2 as YNNKEL (reference sequence). CDR3 length equals 12 residues. V dropped 1 base and J dropped 7 bases, with 7 bases sitting between them. The CDR3 DNA is TGTGCCAGCAGCCAAGCGGTCGGTGGCTACACCTTC. Translating it yields CASSQAVGGYTF.

This rearrangement joins TRBV28 to TRBJ1-1; tentatively, D is TRBD1 (6 bases). The CDR3 spans 16 residues. CDR1 MDHEN and CDR2 SYDVKM come from the germline V gene. Trimming cost V 2 bases and J 1 base, with 14 bases left between them. CDR3 loop: CASSLGGAKPNTEAFF. CDR3 sequence (DNA): TGTGCCAGCAGTTTAGGGGGGGCCAAACCGAACACTGAAGCTTTCTTT. Filled out from reference TRBV28 and TRBJ1-1, the complete variable domain reads DVKVTQSSRYLVKRTGEKVFLECVQDMDHENMFWYRQDPGLGLRLIYFSYDVKMKEKGDIPEGYSVSREKKERFSLILESASTNQTSMYLCASSLGGAKPNTEAFFGQGTRLTVV.

The chain joins TRBV19 to TRBJ1-3, with a weak D call TRBD1 (5 bases). CDR3 size: 13 residues. Germline V gives CDR1 LNHDA, CDR2 SQIVND (reference sequence). Trimming removed 8 bases at V and 7 bases at J, with 15 bases between. The CDR3 coding sequence is TGTGCCAGTTCCGATCGGGGGTGGAACACCATATATTTT. Translated, it gives CASSDRGWNTIYF.

This clone showed up just once. The CDR3 region is CASSLSQGGNTIYF. DNA for the CDR3: TGCGCCAGCAGCCTTTCACAGGGGGGAAACACCATATATTTT. This chain connects TRBV4-1 to TRBJ1-3; 7 bases fit TRBD1. Per germline, CDR1 MGHRA and CDR2 YSYEKL. With V trimmed by 4 bases and J by 4 bases, 4 bases remained unmatched. The CDR3 length is 14 residues.

The J gene is TRBJ1-1, the V gene TRBV11-2; possible D gene TRBD1, 5 bases. Germline CDR1 SGHAT, CDR2 FQNNGV. This CDR3 is built from 13 residues. V was clipped by 3 bases and J by 3 bases, with 8 bases between them. Written as DNA, the CDR3 is TGTGCCAGCAGCTTTACAGGCGACACTGAAGCTTTCTTT. This translates into CASSFTGDTEAFF.

The chain joins TRBV7-2 to TRBJ1-5; D may be TRBD1 (6 bases). Trimming cost V 3 bases and J 10 bases, with 13 bases left between them. CDR1 and CDR2 (germline): SGHTA, FQGNSA. The CDR3 runs to 13 residues. CDR3 sequence: CASSLGGGPPQHF. Written as DNA, the CDR3 is TGTGCCAGCAGCTTGGGGGGGGGCCCACCCCAGCATTTT.